Listed below are T cell receptor beta chains from one sample, sequenced in a study of blood T cell repertoires in COVID-19. Sequencing was performed with immunoSEQ multiplex PCR; in TCRdb, only in-frame clones are kept and a portion is missing. Of about 180,000 clones in the sample, 65% to 90% were seen once. Source material: peripheral blood. The source of these receptors is a man in his fifties or sixties with active or convalescent COVID-19. Each CDR3 is given with its conserved first and last residue. D genes are given only for firm matches. A row's size may be missing; if present it is once, few, many or a size class.

j_call,clone_size,v_call,d_call,cdr3_aa,cdr3_nt
TRBJ2-7,NA,TRBV7-2,NA,CASSSDSAITYEQYF,TGTGCCAGCAGCTCGGACAGTGCAATAACCTACGAGCAGTACTTC
TRBJ2-1,NA,TRBV7-3,NA,CASSQGTTGDEQFF,TGTGCCAGCAGCCAAGGGACCACGGGAGATGAGCAGTTCTTC
TRBJ1-5,NA,TRBV9,TRBD1,CASSGRGTVNQPQHF,TGTGCCAGCAGCGGAAGGGGGACAGTAAATCAGCCCCAGCATTTT
TRBJ2-3,NA,TRBV6-5,NA,CASSYGSGSDWQYF,TGTGCCAGCAGTTACGGATCGGGTTCTGACTGGCAGTATTTT
TRBJ1-3,NA,TRBV9,TRBD1,CASSRRGRGSEGNTIYF,TGTGCCAGCAGCCGGAGGGGCAGGGGGTCCGAAGGAAACACCATATATTTT
TRBJ2-7,NA,TRBV7-9,NA,CASSLTRGGTSSYEQYF,TGTGCCAGCAGCTTAACGAGGGGGGGGACCAGTTCCTACGAGCAGTACTTC
TRBJ1-2,NA,TRBV19,TRBD1,CASSRPGQGGGYTF,TGTGCCAGTAGTCGGCCGGGACAGGGAGGAGGCTACACCTTC
TRBJ2-1,once,TRBV19,NA,CASSIGDISEQFF,TGTGCCAGTAGTATAGGGGACATTAGTGAGCAGTTCTTC
TRBJ1-2,few,TRBV7-9,NA,CASSLVVGPNGYTF,TGTGCCAGCAGCCTTGTGGTGGGGCCAAATGGCTACACCTTC
TRBJ1-1,few,TRBV4-2,NA,CASSQDGRQEAFF,TGTGCCAGCAGCCAAGATGGTCGCCAGGAAGCTTTCTTT
TRBJ2-3,NA,TRBV18,NA,CASSPSPSTDTQYF,TGTGCCAGCTCACCTTCCCCTAGCACAGATACGCAGTATTTT
TRBJ1-6,once,TRBV6-4,NA,CASSDKGVGNSPLHF,TGTGCCAGCAGTGACAAGGGAGTTGGCAATTCACCCCTCCACTTT
TRBJ1-4,NA,TRBV30,TRBD1,CAFRQGGEKLFF,TGTGCCTTTAGACAGGGAGGAGAAAAACTGTTTTTT
TRBJ2-1,NA,TRBV7-9,NA,CASSLSAGMASSYNEQFF,TGTGCCAGCAGCTTATCGGCGGGAATGGCGAGCTCCTACAATGAGCAGTTCTTC
TRBJ1-6,NA,TRBV19,NA,CAGDSPLHF,TGTGCAGGGGATTCACCCCTCCACTTT
TRBJ2-7,many,TRBV7-9,TRBD1,CASSFPGQGPLSYEQYF,TGTGCCAGCAGCTTTCCCGGACAGGGGCCTTTATCCTACGAGCAGTACTTC
TRBJ1-5,NA,TRBV7-2,TRBD1,CASSQGGQGGNQPQHF,TGTGCCAGCAGTCAGGGCGGACAGGGGGGCAATCAGCCCCAGCATTTT
TRBJ2-5,once,TRBV28,TRBD2,CASSLAGPQETQYF,TGTGCCAGCAGCTTAGCGGGGCCACAAGAGACCCAGTACTTC
TRBJ1-6,NA,TRBV28,NA,CASTIISTGSNNSPLHF,TGTGCCAGCACTATAATTAGTACAGGGAGTAATAATTCACCCCTCCACTTT
TRBJ1-6,once,TRBV30,TRBD1,CAWGQEENSPLHF,TGTGCCTGGGGACAGGAGGAAAATTCACCCCTCCACTTT